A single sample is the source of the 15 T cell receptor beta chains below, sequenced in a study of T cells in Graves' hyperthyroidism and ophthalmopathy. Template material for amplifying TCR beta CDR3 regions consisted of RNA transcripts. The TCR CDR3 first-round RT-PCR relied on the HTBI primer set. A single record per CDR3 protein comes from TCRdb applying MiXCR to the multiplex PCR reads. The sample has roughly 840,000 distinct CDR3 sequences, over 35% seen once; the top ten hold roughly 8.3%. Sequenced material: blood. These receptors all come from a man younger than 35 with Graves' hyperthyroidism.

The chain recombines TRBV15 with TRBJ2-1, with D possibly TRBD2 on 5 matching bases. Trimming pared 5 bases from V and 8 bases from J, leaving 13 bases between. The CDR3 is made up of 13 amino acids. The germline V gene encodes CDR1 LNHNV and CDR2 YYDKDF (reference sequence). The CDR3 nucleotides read TGTGCCACCAGCCGGGGTTCAGCCTATGAGCAGTTCTTC. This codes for CATSRGSAYEQFF.

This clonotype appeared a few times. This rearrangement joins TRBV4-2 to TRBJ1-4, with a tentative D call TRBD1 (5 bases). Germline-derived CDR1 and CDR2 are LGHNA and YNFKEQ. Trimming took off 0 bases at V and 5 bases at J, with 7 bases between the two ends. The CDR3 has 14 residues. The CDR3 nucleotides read TGTGCCAGCAGCCAAGATCGACAGAATGAAAAACTGTTTTTT. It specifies CASSQDRQNEKLFF.

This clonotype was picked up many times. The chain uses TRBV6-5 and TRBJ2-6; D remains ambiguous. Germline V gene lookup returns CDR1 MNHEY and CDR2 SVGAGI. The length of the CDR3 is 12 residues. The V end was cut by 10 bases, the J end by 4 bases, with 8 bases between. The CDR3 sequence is CATEGGANVLTF. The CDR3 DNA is TGTGCCACCGAAGGGGGGGCCAACGTCCTGACTTTC.

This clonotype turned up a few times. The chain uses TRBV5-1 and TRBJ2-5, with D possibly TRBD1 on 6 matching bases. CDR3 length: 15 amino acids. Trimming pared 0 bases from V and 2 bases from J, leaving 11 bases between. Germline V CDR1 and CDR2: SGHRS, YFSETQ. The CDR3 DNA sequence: TGCGCCAGCAGCTTGGTAACAGGGAATCAAGAGACCCAGTACTTC. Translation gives CASSLVTGNQETQYF.

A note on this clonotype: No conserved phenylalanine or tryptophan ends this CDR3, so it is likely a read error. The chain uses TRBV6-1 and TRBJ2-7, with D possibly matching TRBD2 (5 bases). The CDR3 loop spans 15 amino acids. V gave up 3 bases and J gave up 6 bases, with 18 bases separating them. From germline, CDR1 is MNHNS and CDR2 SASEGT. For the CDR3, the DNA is TGTGCCAGCAGTGATTTCGGGGAGATTCCTTTCGAGCAGTACATC. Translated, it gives CASSDFGEIPFEQYI.

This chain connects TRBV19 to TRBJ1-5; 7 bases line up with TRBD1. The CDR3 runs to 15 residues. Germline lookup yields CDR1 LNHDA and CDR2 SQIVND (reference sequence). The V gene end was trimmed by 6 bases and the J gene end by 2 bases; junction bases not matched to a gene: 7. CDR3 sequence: CASRLGQAGNQPQHF. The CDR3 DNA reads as TGTGCCAGTAGACTTGGACAGGCGGGCAATCAGCCCCAGCATTTT.

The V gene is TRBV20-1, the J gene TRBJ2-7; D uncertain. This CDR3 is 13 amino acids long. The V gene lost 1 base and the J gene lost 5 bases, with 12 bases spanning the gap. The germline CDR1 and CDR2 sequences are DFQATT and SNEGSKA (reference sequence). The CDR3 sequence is CSARARGWNEQYF. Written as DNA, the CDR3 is TGCAGTGCTAGAGCGAGAGGTTGGAACGAGCAGTACTTC.

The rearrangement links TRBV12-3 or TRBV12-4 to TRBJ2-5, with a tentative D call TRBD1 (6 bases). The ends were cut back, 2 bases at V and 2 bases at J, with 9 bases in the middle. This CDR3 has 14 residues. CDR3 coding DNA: TGTGCCAGCAGTTTAAACAGGGCGCAAGAGACCCAGTACTTC. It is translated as CASSLNRAQETQYF.

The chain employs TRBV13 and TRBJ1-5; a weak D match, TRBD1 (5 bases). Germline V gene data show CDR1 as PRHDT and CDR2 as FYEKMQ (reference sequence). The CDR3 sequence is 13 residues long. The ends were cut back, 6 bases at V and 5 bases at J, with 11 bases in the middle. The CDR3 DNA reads TGTGCCAGCAGTTGGGGGACGGATCAGCCCCAGCATTTT. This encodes CASSWGTDQPQHF.

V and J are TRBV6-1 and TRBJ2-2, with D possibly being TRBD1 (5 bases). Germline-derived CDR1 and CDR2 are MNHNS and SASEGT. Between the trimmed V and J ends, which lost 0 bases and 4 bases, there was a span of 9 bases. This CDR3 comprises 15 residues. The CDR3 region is CASSEAWGSTGELFF. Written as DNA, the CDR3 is TGTGCCAGCAGTGAAGCGTGGGGCTCCACCGGGGAGCTGTTTTTT.

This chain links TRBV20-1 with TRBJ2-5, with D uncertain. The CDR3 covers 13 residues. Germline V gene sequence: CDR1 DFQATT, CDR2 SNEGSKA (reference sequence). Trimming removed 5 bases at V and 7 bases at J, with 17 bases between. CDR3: CSAPHTEPGTQYF. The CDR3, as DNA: TGCAGTGCTCCTCATACGGAACCCGGGACCCAGTACTTC.

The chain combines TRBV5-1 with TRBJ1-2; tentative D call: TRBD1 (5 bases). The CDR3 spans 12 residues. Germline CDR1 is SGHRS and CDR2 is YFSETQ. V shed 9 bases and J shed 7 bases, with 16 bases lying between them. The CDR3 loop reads CATFLGLSGYTF. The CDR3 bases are TGCGCCACCTTCCTGGGACTATCTGGCTACACCTTC.

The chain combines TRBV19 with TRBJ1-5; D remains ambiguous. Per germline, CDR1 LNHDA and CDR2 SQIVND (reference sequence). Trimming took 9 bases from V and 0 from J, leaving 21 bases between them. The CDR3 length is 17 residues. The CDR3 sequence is CASSYLADGDSNQPQHF. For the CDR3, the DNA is TGTGCCAGCAGTTACCTGGCGGACGGGGATAGCAATCAGCCCCAGCATTTT.

The DNA of the CDR3 is TGTGCCAGCAGCCAAGCAAACACAGGGGGCACTGAAGCTTTCTTT. Translation gives CASSQANTGGTEAFF. The V and J genes are TRBV9 and TRBJ1-1; TRBD1 aligns across 8 bases. Germline lookup yields CDR1 SGDLS and CDR2 YYNGEE. V dropped 4 bases and J dropped 4; count of bases not matched to a gene: 9. The CDR3 totals 15 residues.

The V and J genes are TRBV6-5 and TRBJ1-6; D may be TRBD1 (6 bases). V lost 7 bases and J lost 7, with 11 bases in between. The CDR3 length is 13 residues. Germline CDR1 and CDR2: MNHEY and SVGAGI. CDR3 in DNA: TGTGCCAGCATAGGGGGGTGGAATTCACCCCTCCACTTT. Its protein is CASIGGWNSPLHF.